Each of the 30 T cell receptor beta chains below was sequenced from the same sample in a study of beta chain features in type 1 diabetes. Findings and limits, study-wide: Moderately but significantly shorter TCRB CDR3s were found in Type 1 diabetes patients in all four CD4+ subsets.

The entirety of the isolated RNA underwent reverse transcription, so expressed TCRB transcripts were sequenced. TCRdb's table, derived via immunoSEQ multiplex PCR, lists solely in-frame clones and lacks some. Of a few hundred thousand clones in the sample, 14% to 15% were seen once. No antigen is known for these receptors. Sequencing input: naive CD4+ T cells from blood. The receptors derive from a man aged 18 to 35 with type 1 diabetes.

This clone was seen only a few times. CDR3 protein: CASSLRGSNTGELFF. The CDR3 DNA reads as TGTGCCAGCAGTTTACGCGGATCGAACACCGGGGAGCTGTTTTTT. The chain recombines TRBV27 with TRBJ2-2; D remains unclear. In germline, CDR1 is MNHEY, CDR2 SMNVEV (reference sequence). V was clipped by 2 bases and J by 0 bases, with 7 bases between them. The CDR3 is 15 residues long.

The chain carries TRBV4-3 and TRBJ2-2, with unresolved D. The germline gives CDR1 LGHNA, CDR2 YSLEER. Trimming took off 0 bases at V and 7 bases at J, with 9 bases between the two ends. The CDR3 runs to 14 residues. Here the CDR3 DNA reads TGCGCCAGCAGCCAAGATGGGCTGGGCGGGGAGCTGTTTTTT. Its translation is CASSQDGLGGELFF.

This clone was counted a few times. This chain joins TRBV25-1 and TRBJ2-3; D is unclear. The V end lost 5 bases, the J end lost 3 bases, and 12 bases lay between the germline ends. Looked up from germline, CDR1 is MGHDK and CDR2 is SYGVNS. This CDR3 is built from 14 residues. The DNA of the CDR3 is TGTGCCAGCAGTCTGTCCCTGCGAACAGATACGCAGTATTTT. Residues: CASSLSLRTDTQYF.

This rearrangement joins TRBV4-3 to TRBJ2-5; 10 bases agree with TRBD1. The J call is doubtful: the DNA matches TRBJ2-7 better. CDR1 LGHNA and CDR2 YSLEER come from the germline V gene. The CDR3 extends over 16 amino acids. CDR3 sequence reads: CASSPLRTGGGYEQYF. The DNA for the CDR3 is TGCGCCAGCAGCCCCTTGAGGACAGGGGGAGGCTACGAGCAGTACTTC.

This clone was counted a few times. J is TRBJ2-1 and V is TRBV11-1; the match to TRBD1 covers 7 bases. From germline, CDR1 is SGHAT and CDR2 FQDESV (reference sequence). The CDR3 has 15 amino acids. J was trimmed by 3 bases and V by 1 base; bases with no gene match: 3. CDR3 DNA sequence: TGTGCCAGCAGCTTAGTCCGGGACAGCTACAATGAGCAGTTCTTC. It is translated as CASSLVRDSYNEQFF.

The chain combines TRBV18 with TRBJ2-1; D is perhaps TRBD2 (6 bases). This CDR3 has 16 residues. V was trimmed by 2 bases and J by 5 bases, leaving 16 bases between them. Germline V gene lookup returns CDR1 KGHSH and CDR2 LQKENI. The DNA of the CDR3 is TGTGCCAGCTCACCAGATCTGGACTACCTCGACAATGAGCAGTTCTTC. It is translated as CASSPDLDYLDNEQFF.

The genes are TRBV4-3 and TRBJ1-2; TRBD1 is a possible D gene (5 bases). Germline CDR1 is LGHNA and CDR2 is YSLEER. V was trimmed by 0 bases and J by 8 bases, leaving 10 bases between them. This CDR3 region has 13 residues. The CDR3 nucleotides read TGCGCCAGCAGCCAAGAGGGGGGTGGCGGCTACACCTTC. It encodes CASSQEGGGGYTF.

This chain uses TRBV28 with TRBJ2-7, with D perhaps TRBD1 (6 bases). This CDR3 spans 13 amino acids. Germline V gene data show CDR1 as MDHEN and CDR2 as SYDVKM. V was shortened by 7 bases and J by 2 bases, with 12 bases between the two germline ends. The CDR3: CASTRQAPYEQYF. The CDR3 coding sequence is TGTGCCAGCACTCGACAGGCCCCCTACGAGCAGTACTTC.

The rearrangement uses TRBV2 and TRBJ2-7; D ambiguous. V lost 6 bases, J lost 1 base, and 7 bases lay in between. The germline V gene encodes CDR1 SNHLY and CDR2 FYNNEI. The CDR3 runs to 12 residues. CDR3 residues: CASSGFSYEQYF. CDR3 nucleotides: TGTGCCAGCAGCGGTTTTTCCTACGAGCAGTACTTC.

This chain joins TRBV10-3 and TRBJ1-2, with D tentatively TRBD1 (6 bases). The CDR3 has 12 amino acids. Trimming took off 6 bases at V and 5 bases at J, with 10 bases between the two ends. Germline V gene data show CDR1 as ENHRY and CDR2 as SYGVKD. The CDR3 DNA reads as TGTGCCATCAGGCCCGGACAGTATGGCTACACCTTC. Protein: CAIRPGQYGYTF.

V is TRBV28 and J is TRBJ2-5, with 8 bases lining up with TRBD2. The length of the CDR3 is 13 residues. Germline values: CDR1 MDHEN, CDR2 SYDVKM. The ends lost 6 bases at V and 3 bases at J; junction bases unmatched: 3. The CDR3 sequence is CASRGTSKETQYF. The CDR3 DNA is TGTGCCAGCAGGGGGACTAGTAAAGAGACCCAGTACTTC.

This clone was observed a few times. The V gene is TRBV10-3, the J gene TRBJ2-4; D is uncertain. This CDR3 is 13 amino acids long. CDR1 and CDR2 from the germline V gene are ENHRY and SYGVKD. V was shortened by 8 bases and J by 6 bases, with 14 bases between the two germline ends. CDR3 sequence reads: CAISNSSRNIQYF. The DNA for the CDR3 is TGTGCCATCTCCAACAGCTCCCGAAACATTCAGTACTTC.

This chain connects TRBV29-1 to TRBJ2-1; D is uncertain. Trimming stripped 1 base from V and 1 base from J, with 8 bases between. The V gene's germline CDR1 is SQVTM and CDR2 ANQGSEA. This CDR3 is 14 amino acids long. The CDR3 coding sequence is TGCAGCGTTGAAGGACTCTATTCCTACAATGAGCAGTTCTTC. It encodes CSVEGLYSYNEQFF.

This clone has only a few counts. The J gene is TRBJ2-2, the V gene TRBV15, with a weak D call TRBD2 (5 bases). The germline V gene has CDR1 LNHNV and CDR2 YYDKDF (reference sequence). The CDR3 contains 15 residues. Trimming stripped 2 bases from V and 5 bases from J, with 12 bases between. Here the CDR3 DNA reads TGTGCCACCAGCAGACGCTCGGGGTTTACCGGGGAGCTGTTTTTT. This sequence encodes CATSRRSGFTGELFF.

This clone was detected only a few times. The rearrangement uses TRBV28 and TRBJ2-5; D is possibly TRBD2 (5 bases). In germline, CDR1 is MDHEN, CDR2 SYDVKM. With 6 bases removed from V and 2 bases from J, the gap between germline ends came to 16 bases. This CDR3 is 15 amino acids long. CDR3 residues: CASSSGGQNQETQYF. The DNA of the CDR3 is TGTGCCAGCAGCTCCGGCGGGCAGAATCAAGAGACCCAGTACTTC.

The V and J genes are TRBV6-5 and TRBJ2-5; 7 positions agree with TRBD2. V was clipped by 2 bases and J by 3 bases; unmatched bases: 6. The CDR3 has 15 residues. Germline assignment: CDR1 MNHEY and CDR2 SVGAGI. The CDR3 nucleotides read TGTGCCAGCAGTTACACCAGCGCGGGAGAAGAGACCCAGTACTTC. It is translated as CASSYTSAGEETQYF.

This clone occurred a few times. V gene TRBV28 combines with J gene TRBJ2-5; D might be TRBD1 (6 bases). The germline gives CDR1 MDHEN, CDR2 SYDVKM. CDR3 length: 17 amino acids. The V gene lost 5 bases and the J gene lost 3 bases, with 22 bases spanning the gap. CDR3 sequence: CASSLPLRVGAEETQYF. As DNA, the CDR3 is TGTGCCAGCAGTCTCCCGCTTCGTGTGGGGGCTGAAGAGACCCAGTACTTC. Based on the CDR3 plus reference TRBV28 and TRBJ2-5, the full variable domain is DVKVTQSSRYLVKRTGEKVFLECVQDMDHENMFWYRQDPGLGLRLIYFSYDVKMKEKGDIPEGYSVSREKKERFSLILESASTNQTSMYLCASSLPLRVGAEETQYFGPGTRLLVL.

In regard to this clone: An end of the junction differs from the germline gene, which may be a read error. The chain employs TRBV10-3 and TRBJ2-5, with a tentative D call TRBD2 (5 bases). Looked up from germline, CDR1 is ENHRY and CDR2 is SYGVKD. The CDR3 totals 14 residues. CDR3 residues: CAISDAGRQETQYF. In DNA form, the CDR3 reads TGTGCCATCAGTGACGCGGGCAGGCAAGAGACTCAGTACTTC.

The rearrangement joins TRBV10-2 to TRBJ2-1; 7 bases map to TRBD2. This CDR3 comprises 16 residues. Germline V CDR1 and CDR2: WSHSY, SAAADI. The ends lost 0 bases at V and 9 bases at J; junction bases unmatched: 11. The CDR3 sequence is CASSESRSGALGEQFF. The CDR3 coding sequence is TGCGCCAGCAGTGAGTCTCGGAGCGGGGCCCTCGGTGAGCAGTTCTTC.

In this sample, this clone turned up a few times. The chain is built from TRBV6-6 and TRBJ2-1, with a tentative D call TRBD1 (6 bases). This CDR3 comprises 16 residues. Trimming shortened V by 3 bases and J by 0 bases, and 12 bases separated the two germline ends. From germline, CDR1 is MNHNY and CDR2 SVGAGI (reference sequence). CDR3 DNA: TGTGCCAGCAGTTATAATAGGGGGACCTCCTACAATGAGCAGTTCTTC. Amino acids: CASSYNRGTSYNEQFF.

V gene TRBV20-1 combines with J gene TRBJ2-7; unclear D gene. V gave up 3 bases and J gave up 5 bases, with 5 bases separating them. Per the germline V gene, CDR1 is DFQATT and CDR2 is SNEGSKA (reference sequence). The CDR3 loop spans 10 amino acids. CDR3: CSARWHEQYF. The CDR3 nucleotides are TGCAGTGCTAGGTGGCACGAGCAGTACTTC.

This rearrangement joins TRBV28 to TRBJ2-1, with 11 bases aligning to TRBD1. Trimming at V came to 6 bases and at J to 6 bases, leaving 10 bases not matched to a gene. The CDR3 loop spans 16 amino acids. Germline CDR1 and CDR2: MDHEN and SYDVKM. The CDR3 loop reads CASSRTGQGAGNEQFF. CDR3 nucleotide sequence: TGTGCCAGCAGCCGAACCGGACAGGGGGCGGGCAATGAGCAGTTCTTC. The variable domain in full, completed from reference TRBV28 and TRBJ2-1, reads DVKVTQSSRYLVKRTGEKVFLECVQDMDHENMFWYRQDPGLGLRLIYFSYDVKMKEKGDIPEGYSVSREKKERFSLILESASTNQTSMYLCASSRTGQGAGNEQFFGPGTRLTVL.

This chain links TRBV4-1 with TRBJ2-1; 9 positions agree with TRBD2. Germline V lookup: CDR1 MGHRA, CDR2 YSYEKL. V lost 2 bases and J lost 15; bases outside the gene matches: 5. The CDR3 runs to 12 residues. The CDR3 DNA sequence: TGCGCCAGCAGCCAACCCCTAGCGGGGTTGTTCTTC. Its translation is CASSQPLAGLFF.

The CDR3 DNA reads as TGTGCCTGGATGAGGGGGGGGTACGAGCAGTACTTC. It encodes CAWMRGGYEQYF. V and J are TRBV30 and TRBJ2-7, with D perhaps matching TRBD2 (7 bases). V shed 4 bases and J shed 4 bases, with 11 bases lying between them. There are 12 residues in the CDR3. Germline V gene data show CDR1 as GTSNPN and CDR2 as SVGIG (reference sequence).

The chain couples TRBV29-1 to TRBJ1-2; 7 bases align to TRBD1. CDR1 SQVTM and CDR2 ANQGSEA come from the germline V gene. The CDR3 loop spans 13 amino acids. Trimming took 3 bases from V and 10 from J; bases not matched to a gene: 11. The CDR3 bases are TGCAGCGTTGATCCCAGGCCCAGGGGGGCCTACACCTTC. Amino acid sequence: CSVDPRPRGAYTF.

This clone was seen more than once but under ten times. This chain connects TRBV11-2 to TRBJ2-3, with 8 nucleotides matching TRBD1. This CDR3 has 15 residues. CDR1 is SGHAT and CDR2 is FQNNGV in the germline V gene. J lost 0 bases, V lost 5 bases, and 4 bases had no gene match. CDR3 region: CASSPRTGSTDTQYF. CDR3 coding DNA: TGTGCCAGCAGCCCTCGGACAGGGAGCACAGATACGCAGTATTTT. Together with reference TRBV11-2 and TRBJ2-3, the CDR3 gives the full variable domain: EAGVAQSPRYKIIEKRQSVAFWCNPISGHATLYWYQQILGQGPKLLIQFQNNGVVDDSQLPKDRFSAERLKGVDSTLKIQPAKLEDSAVYLCASSPRTGSTDTQYFGPGTRLTVL.

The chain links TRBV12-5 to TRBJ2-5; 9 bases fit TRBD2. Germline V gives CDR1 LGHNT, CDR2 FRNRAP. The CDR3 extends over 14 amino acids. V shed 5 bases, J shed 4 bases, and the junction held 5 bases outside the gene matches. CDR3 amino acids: CASGLGAGGETQYF. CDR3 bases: TGTGCTAGTGGTCTGGGAGCGGGAGGAGAGACCCAGTACTTC.

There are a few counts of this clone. The CDR3 nucleotides are TGTGCCAGCAGATCGACAGGGACATCCTACAATGAGCAGTTCTTC. The encoded protein is CASRSTGTSYNEQFF. This rearrangement joins TRBV7-2 to TRBJ2-1; 7 positions agree with TRBD1. Germline V gene data show CDR1 as SGHTA and CDR2 as FQGNSA. With 6 bases clipped from V and 1 base from J, the junction kept 6 bases outside the gene matches. This CDR3 comprises 15 residues.

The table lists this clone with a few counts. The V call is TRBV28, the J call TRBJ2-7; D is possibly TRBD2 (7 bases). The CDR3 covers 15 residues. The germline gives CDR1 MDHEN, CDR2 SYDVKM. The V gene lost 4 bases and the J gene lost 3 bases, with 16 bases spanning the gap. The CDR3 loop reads CASSWPRGGVYEQYF. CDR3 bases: TGTGCCAGCAGTTGGCCCAGGGGAGGGGTCTACGAGCAGTACTTC. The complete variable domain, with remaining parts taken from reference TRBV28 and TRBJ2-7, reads DVKVTQSSRYLVKRTGEKVFLECVQDMDHENMFWYRQDPGLGLRLIYFSYDVKMKEKGDIPEGYSVSREKKERFSLILESASTNQTSMYLCASSWPRGGVYEQYFGPGTRLTVT.

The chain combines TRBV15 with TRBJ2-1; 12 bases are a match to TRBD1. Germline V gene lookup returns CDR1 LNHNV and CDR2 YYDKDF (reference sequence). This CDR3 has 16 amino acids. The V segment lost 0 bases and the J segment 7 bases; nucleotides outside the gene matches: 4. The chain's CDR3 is CATSRDGTGGRNEQFF. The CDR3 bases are TGTGCCACCAGCAGAGATGGGACAGGGGGCAGGAATGAGCAGTTCTTC.